Listed below are T cell receptor beta chains from one sample, sequenced in a study of monozygotic twins with inflammatory bowel disease. TCRdb reworked the 5' RACE reads into one entry per CDR3 protein, no DNA. The sample data list roughly 320,000 distinct CDR3 sequences. The specimen was blood. These receptors all come from a human donor with ulcerative colitis or Crohn's disease, or a healthy co-twin of an affected twin (not recorded which). The CDR3 runs from the conserved cysteine through the conserved F or W.

>TRBJ1-1|TRBV18
CASSPIAGATEAYF
>TRBJ2-1|TRBV3-1
CASRPSGGPNEQFF
>TRBJ2-3|TRBV24-1
CATSGNTGPDTQYF
>TRBJ1-1|TRBV4-3
CASSQSTGWGTEAFF
>TRBJ1-5|TRBV10-3
CAIKGAGSNQPQHF
>TRBJ1-3|TRBV4-2
CASSHPLSTSGNSIYF
>TRBJ2-6|TRBV9
CASSVIGANVLTF
>TRBJ1-2|TRBV10-3
CAISSVQDDYGYTF
>TRBJ2-3|TRBV28
CATSTLGDTQYF
>TRBJ2-5|TRBV7-2
CASSSPWQGVWETQYF
>TRBJ2-7|TRBV28
CASSLAGGRYEQYF
>TRBJ1-5|TRBV5-1
CASSFIGGNQPQHF
>TRBJ2-1|TRBV7-9
CASVAGGSSYNEQFF
>TRBJ1-2|TRBV5-1
CASSLDSPFPYGYTF
>TRBJ2-7|TRBV7-2
CASTVAYEQYF
>TRBJ2-2|TRBV20-1
CSARARGGRTGELFF
>TRBJ2-7|TRBV12-3/TRBV12-4
CASSLTSGTYEQYF
>TRBJ1-6|TRBV2
CASSDSWGSSPLHF
>TRBJ2-7|TRBV4-3
CASSQERGRQLPDEQYF
>TRBJ2-1|TRBV7-6
CASSYGDAISYNEQFF
>TRBJ1-3|TRBV6-1
CASSRDVSASGNTIYF
>TRBJ2-1|TRBV7-2
CASSFLREISYNEQFF
>TRBJ1-5|TRBV2
CASTPQGSNQPQHF
>TRBJ1-4|TRBV7-2
CASSSTGRGEKLFF
>TRBJ1-4|TRBV20-1
CSARRQGSEKLFF
>TRBJ2-5|TRBV28
CASRPSGGRETQYF
>TRBJ1-6|TRBV7-2
CASSFDLQGYSPLHF
>TRBJ2-7|TRBV28
CASSAWTVKPYEQYF
>TRBJ1-2|TRBV25-1
CASSERVDYGYTF
>TRBJ2-2|TRBV11-3
CASSLAGWEPNTGELFF
>TRBJ2-1|TRBV7-6
CASSLGVDEQFF